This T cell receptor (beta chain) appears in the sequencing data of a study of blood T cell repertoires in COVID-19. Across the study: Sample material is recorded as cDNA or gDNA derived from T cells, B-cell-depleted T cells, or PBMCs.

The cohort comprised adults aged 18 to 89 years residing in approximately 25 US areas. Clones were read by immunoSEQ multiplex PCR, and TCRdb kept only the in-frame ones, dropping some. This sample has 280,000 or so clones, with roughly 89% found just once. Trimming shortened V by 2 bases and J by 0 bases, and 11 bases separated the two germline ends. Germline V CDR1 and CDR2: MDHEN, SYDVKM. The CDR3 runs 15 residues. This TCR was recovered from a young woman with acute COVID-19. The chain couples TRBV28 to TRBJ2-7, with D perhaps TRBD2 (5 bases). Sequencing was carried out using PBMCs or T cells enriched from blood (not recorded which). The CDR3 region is CASSLGFGSSYEQYF. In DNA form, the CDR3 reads TGTGCCAGCAGTTTAGGGTTTGGGAGCTCCTACGAGCAGTACTTC.